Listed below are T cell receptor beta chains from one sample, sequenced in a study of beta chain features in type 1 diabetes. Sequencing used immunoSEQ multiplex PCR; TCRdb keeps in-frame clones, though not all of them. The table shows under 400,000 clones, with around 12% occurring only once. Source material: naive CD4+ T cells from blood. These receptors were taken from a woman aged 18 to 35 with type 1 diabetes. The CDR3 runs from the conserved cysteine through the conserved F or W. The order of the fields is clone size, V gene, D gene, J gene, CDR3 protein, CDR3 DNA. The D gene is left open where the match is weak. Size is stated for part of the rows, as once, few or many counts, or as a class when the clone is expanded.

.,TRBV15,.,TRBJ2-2,CATSTRSGELFF,TGTGCCACCAGTACTAGATCGGGGGAGCTGTTTTTT
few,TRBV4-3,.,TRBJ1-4,CASSQTQINEKLFF,TGCGCCAGCAGCCAAACACAAATTAATGAAAAACTGTTTTTT
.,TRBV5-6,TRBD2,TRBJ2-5,CASSSRGGVQETQYF,TGTGCCAGCAGCTCCCGGGGGGGGGTACAAGAGACCCAGTACTTC
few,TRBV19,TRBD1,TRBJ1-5,CASTLRTGPQPQHF,TGTGCCAGTACCTTGAGGACAGGGCCACAGCCCCAGCATTTT
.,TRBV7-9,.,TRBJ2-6,CASSSSGANVLTF,TGTGCCAGCAGTAGCTCCGGGGCCAACGTCCTGACTTTC
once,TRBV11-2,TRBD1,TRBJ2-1,CASSLGTAQFF,TGTGCCAGCAGCTTGGGGACAGCCCAGTTCTTC
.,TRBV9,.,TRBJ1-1,CASSGGPNVAFF,TGTGCCAGCAGCGGCGGGCCAAATGTGGCTTTCTTT
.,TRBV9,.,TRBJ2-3,CASSVKVGEDGSPYTDTQYF,TGTGCCAGCAGCGTAAAGGTAGGGGAGGACGGATCTCCCTACACAGATACGCAGTATTTT
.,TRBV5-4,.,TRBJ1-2,CASTAKNRDYGYTF,TGTGCCAGCACCGCAAAGAACAGGGACTATGGCTACACCTTC
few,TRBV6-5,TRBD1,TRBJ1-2,CASSATGLRFYTF,TGTGCCAGCAGCGCGACAGGGCTCCGCTTCTACACCTTC
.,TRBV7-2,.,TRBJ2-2,CASSLVGGGAGELFF,TGTGCCAGCAGCTTAGTGGGAGGGGGAGCCGGGGAGCTGTTTTTT
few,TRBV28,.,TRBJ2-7,CASSSFVPYEQYF,TGTGCCAGCAGCAGTTTCGTGCCCTACGAGCAGTACTTC
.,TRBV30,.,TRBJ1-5,CAWSFHSSNQPQHF,TGTGCCTGGAGTTTCCACTCTAGCAATCAGCCCCAGCATTTT
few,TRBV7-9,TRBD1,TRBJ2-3,CASSDRRRGSTDTQYF,TGTGCCAGCAGCGATAGGCGCAGGGGGAGCACAGATACGCAGTATTTT
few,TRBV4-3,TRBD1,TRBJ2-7,CASSQGQGPHEQYF,TGCGCCAGCAGCCAAGGACAGGGACCCCACGAGCAGTACTTC